The clone carrying this T cell receptor (beta chain) appeared many times. No antigen is known for it. The source of the sample is a study of early T cells in non-severe SARS-CoV-2 infection. About the study: Bulk RNA taken from unsorted whole blood was sequenced, leaving chains unpaired. Study-level points and caveats: There was a bias toward anti-spike CD8 responses in VDJdb matching, which missed private and CD4 specificities.

cDNA molecules, individually, were tagged with unique molecular identifiers. TCRdb itself ran the 5' RACE reads through MiXCR, one entry per CDR3 protein. The sample records 25,000 or so distinct CDR3 sequences, roughly 6% being singletons. V gave up 0 bases and J gave up 2 bases; unmatched junction bases: 10. Germline CDR1 is SGHVS and CDR2 is FQNEAQ. The length of the CDR3 is 17 residues. This receptor was identified in an adult who was a healthcare worker with PCR-confirmed SARS-CoV-2 infection or an uninfected control (not recorded which). Input material: whole blood. This chain connects TRBV7-8 to TRBJ2-7; TRBD2 agrees at 7 bases. CDR3 protein: CASSLALIRGGAYEQYF. The DNA for the CDR3 is TGTGCCAGCAGCTTAGCGCTAATACGCGGGGGAGCCTACGAGCAGTACTTC.